These T cell receptor beta chains were read from a single sample in a study of shared clonotypes between healthy human individuals. Assay used: immunoSEQ multiplex PCR; TCRdb lists only in-frame clones, some missing. In the table there are under 600,000 clones, more than 95% of which are singletons. Sample: naive CD8+ T cells sorted from blood. The receptors derive from a man aged 30 to 39 in good health. Each CDR3 is given with its conserved first and last residue. D genes are given only for firm matches.

J | D | length | V | CDR3
TRBJ2-7 | TRBD2 | 18 | TRBV6-9 | CASSSRTGRLAGDSEQYF
TRBJ2-3 | TRBD1 | 17 | TRBV28 | CASSLIGTGRAPDTQYF
TRBJ1-1 | - | 13 | TRBV6-6 | CATSSGGGTEAFF
TRBJ2-1 | TRBD1 | 17 | TRBV29-1 | CSATGTGVCGANNEQFF
TRBJ1-4 | - | 15 | TRBV7-3 | CASSAPARGNEKLFF
TRBJ1-2 | - | 11 | TRBV2 | CASSDGGGYTF
TRBJ1-2 | - | 14 | TRBV27 | CASSLGGGLRGYTF
TRBJ1-2 | - | 13 | TRBV7-9 | CASSSNPLRGYTF
TRBJ2-1 | - | 13 | TRBV29-1 | CSVEGTSYNEQFF
TRBJ1-4 | TRBD1 | 15 | TRBV5-4 | CASSPDRFSNEKLFF